The clone carrying this T cell receptor (beta chain) was seen a handful of times. Its antigen is undetermined. The sample comes from a study of CD8 T cells in ankylosing spondylitis. Germline CDR1 reads SGHRS; CDR2 reads YFSETQ. This CDR3 contains 15 residues. The germline V and J ends were trimmed by 4 bases and 4 bases, with 12 bases remaining between them. Scientists made TCR beta libraries using quantitative 5'-RACE with molecular barcodes. TCRdb re-called the 5' RACE reads through MiXCR, storing one row per CDR3 protein. The table lists some 120,000 distinct CDR3 sequences, around 15% of them singletons. Broader study findings: Disease-associated clones were CD8+ and fairly uncommon in peripheral blood. The study looked at matched synovial fluid samples from ankylosing spondylitis patients. Disease-linked clones were reported to be significantly enriched there. Typical of ankylosing spondylitis blood, it appeared, was a TCR beta motif of eight highly homologous variants.

This sequence was found in a female donor with ankylosing spondylitis or in good health (not recorded which). Specimen: blood, either unsorted or a sorted T cell fraction (not recorded which). V is TRBV5-1 and J is TRBJ2-6, with a tentative D call TRBD2 (5 bases). The CDR3 is CASSPEGRGANVLTF. Written as DNA, the CDR3 is TGCGCCAGCAGCCCCGAGGGCCGCGGGGCCAACGTCCTGACTTTC.